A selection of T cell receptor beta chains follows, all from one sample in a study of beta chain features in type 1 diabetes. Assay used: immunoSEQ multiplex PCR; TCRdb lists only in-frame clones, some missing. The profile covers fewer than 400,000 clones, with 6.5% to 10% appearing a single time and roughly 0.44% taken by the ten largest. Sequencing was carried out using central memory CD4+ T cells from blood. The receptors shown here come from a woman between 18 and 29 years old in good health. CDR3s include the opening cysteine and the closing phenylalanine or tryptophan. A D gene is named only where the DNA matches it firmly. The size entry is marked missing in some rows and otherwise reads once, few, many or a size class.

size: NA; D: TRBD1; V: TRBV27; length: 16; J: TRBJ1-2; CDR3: CASSLLGGRGSHGYTF; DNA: TGTGCCAGCAGTTTATTAGGGGGCAGGGGGTCGCACGGCTACACCTTC
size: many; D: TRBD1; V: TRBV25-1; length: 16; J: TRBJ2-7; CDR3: CASTLSRTGQRNEQYF; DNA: TGTGCCAGCACTCTATCAAGGACAGGTCAGAGGAACGAGCAGTACTTC
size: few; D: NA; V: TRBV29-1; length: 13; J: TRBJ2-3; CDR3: CSATGSSGDTQYF; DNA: TGCAGCGCTACAGGGTCATCAGGAGATACGCAGTATTTT
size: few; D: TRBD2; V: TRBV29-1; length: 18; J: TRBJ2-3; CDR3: CSVERHGTSGGLKDTQYF; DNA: TGCAGCGTTGAGCGTCATGGGACTAGCGGGGGACTTAAGGATACGCAGTATTTT
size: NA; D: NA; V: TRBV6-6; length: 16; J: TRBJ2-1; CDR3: CASTDRGGAGYNEQFF; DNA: TGTGCCAGCACCGACCGCGGAGGGGCTGGTTACAATGAGCAGTTCTTC
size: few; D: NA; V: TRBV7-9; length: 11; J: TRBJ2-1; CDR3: CAGTRRHEQFF; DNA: TGTGCCGGAACTAGGAGACATGAGCAGTTCTTC
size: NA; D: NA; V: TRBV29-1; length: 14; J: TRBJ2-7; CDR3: CSAASGSAPYEQYF; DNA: TGCAGCGCCGCATCCGGGTCCGCGCCCTACGAGCAGTACTTC
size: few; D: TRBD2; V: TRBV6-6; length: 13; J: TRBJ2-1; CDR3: CASRSSGSDEQFF; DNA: TGTGCCAGCAGAAGTAGCGGGAGTGATGAGCAGTTCTTC
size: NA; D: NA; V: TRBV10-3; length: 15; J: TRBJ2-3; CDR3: CAISESSGYTDTQYF; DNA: TGTGCCATCAGTGAGTCAAGCGGATACACAGATACGCAGTATTTT
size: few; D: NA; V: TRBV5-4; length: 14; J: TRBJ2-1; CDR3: CASSLGLAYNEQFF; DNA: TGTGCCAGCAGCTTGGGTCTAGCTTACAATGAGCAGTTCTTC
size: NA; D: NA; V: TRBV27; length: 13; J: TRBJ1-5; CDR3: CASSLRSGQPQHF; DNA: TGTGCCAGCAGTTTGCGATCGGGGCAGCCCCAGCATTTT
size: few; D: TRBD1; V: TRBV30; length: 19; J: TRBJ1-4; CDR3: CAWRGQGAMVPLRNEKLFF; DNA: TGTGCCTGGCGGGGACAGGGGGCGATGGTTCCGCTCCGGAATGAAAAACTGTTTTTT
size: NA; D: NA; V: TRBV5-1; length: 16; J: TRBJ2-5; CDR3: CASSLVKGGSQATQYF; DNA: TGCGCCAGCAGCTTGGTAAAGGGGGGCTCCCAAGCGACCCAGTACTTC
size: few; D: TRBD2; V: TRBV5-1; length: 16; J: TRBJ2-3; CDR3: CASGASASGSTDTQYF; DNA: TGCGCCAGTGGGGCCTCAGCTAGCGGCAGCACAGATACGCAGTATTTT
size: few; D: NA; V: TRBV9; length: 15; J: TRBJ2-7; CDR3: CASSVGIMTTYEQYF; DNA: TGTGCCAGCAGCGTAGGCATTATGACTACCTACGAGCAGTACTTC
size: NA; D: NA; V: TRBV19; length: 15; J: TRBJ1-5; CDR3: CASSESRNSNQPQHF; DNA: TGTGCCAGTAGTGAGTCCAGGAATAGCAATCAGCCCCAGCATTTT
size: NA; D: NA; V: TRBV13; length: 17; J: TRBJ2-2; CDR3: CASSLIGRTENTGELFF; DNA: TGTGCCAGCAGCTTAATAGGGAGGACAGAGAACACCGGGGAGCTGTTTTTT
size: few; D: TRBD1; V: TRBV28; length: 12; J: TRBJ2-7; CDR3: CASKTGTYEQYF; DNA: TGTGCCAGCAAGACAGGGACCTACGAGCAGTACTTC